This T cell receptor (beta chain) was sequenced during a study of early T cells in non-severe SARS-CoV-2 infection. This clonotype was counted a few times. Each single cDNA molecule received a unique molecular identifier. One entry per CDR3 protein, called by TCRdb with MiXCR from the 5' RACE reads. This table holds about 64,000 distinct CDR3 sequences, about 12% found once. Trimming removed 2 bases from V and 0 bases from J, with 8 bases in between. The germline gives CDR1 DFQATT, CDR2 SNEGSKA (reference sequence). This CDR3 contains 14 residues. This clonotype was obtained from an adult who was a healthcare worker with PCR-confirmed SARS-CoV-2 infection or an uninfected control (not recorded which). Material: whole blood. The genes are TRBV20-1 and TRBJ2-1; D gene unclear. The CDR3 bases are TGCAGTGCTAGAAACTCCCCCTCCTACAATGAGCAGTTCTTC. Protein: CSARNSPSYNEQFF.